This TCR beta chain was observed in a study of T cells of healthy individuals. The germline gives CDR1 LNHDA, CDR2 SQIVND (reference sequence). V shed 6 bases and J shed 6 bases, with 18 bases lying between them. The CDR3 contains 14 residues. MiXCR was run by TCRdb on the 5' RACE reads, yielding one entry per CDR3 protein. This sample has over 95,000 distinct CDR3 sequences, with approximately 18% found just once. This clonotype was counted a few times. This clonotype was sampled from a human donor in good health. This sequence joins TRBV19 and TRBJ2-7; D is perhaps TRBD1 or TRBD2 (5 bases each). CDR3 in amino acids: CASSYPGPVSEQYF. CDR3 coding DNA: TGTGCCAGTAGCTATCCGGGACCGGTAAGCGAGCAGTACTTC.